These 8 T cell receptor beta chains share one sample of origin, sequenced in a study of identical twins. One entry per CDR3 protein, called by TCRdb with MiXCR from the 5' RACE reads. The data hold 1.5 million to 2 million distinct CDR3 sequences, with about 32% observed a single time. Sequencing was carried out using cord blood. These receptor sequences come from a newborn girl in good health.

This clonotype was counted between two and nine times. This may arise from a read error, as a much more abundant clone is one base away. The chain recombines TRBV2 with TRBJ1-1; 8 bases are a match to TRBD1. CDR1 is SNHLY, CDR2 FYNNEI, per germline. The CDR3 is 12 amino acids. V lost 6 bases, J lost 6 bases, and 3 bases stayed unmatched. CDR3 protein: CASRLQGAEAFF. The CDR3 coding sequence is TGTGCCAGCAGGTTACAGGGGGCTGAAGCTTTCTTT.

In its sample, this clonotype was seen a few times. The J gene is TRBJ2-4, the V gene TRBV20-1; TRBD1 is a possible D gene (6 bases). The germline gives CDR1 DFQATT, CDR2 SNEGSKA (reference sequence). The CDR3 covers 15 residues. Trimming took 1 base from V and 0 from J, leaving 10 bases between them. The CDR3 coding sequence is TGCAGTGCTAGAGTTCTCAGGGGAGCCAAAAACATTCAGTACTTC. It codes for CSARVLRGAKNIQYF.

This clonotype came up once. Being one base from a much bigger clone, this may be a read error. The chain joins TRBV6-5 to TRBJ1-2, with a weak D call TRBD1 (6 bases). This CDR3 has 14 residues. CDR1 and CDR2 from the germline V gene are MNHEY and SVGAGI. As DNA, the CDR3 is TGTGCCTGCAGTTACAGGGAGCAAGGCTATGGCTACACCTTC. It encodes CACSYREQGYGYTF.

Details on this clonotype: A read error may account for a junction end that differs from germline. V is TRBV7-9 and J is TRBJ1-1; no definite D call. CDR3 size: 13 residues. CDR1 SEHNR and CDR2 FQNEAQ come from the germline V gene (reference sequence). The CDR3 DNA reads as TGTGCCGGCAGCCCTAGGATGAACACTGAAGCTTTCTTT. It translates to CAGSPRMNTEAFF.

The table lists this clonotype with many counts. V gene TRBV4-1 combines with J gene TRBJ2-7; D gene uncertain. The CDR3 loop spans 15 amino acids. Germline values: CDR1 MGHRA, CDR2 YSYEKL. V lost 1 base, J lost 2 bases, and 12 bases lay in between. The CDR3 loop is CASSQVAGYTYEQYF. CDR3 bases: TGCGCCAGCAGCCAAGTAGCTGGTTATACCTACGAGCAGTACTTC.

This clonotype has just a few counts. The chain is built from TRBV5-1 and TRBJ2-2; D call uncertain. The CDR3 length is 13 residues. The germline CDR1 and CDR2 sequences are SGHRS and YFSETQ. The V end lost 4 bases, the J end lost 6 bases, and 10 bases lay between the germline ends. The CDR3 loop reads CASSVKGPGELFF. The CDR3 nucleotides read TGCGCCAGCAGCGTGAAGGGTCCCGGGGAGCTGTTTTTT.

J is TRBJ2-3 and V is TRBV5-1, with TRBD2 identical over 13 bases. Per the germline V gene, CDR1 is SGHRS and CDR2 is YFSETQ. This CDR3 has 20 residues. V shed 0 bases and J 6 bases; nucleotides not matched to a gene: 16. The CDR3 DNA sequence: TGCGCCAGCAGCTTGGCCGGGACTAGCGGGACCCCACTAAGTACTGATACGCAGTATTTT. Its protein product is CASSLAGTSGTPLSTDTQYF.

J is TRBJ2-1 and V is TRBV20-1; D might be TRBD1 (5 bases). The CDR3 runs to 16 residues. V was shortened by 6 bases and J by 0 bases, with 18 bases between the two germline ends. Germline values: CDR1 DFQATT, CDR2 SNEGSKA (reference sequence). This CDR3 is CSACPPTVISYNEQFF. In nucleotides, the CDR3 is TGCAGTGCATGTCCGCCGACAGTAATCTCCTACAATGAGCAGTTCTTC.